This T cell receptor (beta chain) appears in the sequencing data of a study of T cells in Graves' hyperthyroidism and ophthalmopathy. For the study at large: Peripheral blood specimens were obtained at initial diagnosis, prior to any treatment. Overall study findings and caveats: Ophthalmopathy onset followed model prediction by a median around 6.6 months. Within blood appeared most thyroid clonotypes that had expanded above 0.001.

Trimming cost V 7 bases and J 2 bases, with 11 bases left between them. The CDR3 is 14 residues long. There are many counts of this clonotype. The antigen is undetermined. Amplified regions were TCR beta CDR3 sequences from RNA transcripts. The primer set for the first-round RT-PCR of the TCR CDR3 was HTBI. Each CDR3 protein gets one entry after TCRdb re-called the multiplex PCR reads with MiXCR. The sample carries 500,000 to 650,000 distinct CDR3 sequences, about 14% recorded once. Sample: blood. This sequence originates from a woman in her forties with Graves' hyperthyroidism. The rearrangement uses TRBV12-3 or TRBV12-4 and TRBJ2-2; no clear D. In DNA form, the CDR3 reads TGTGCCAGCACCCCGGGCAGTAACACCGGGGAGCTGTTTTTT. Protein sequence: CASTPGSNTGELFF.